This T cell receptor beta chain originates from a study of cytomegalovirus exposure and HLA in healthy donors. General study results and limits: Rare TCR sequences predominated, though certain public TCRs were found in many donors.

Comment on this clone: Its antigen remains unidentified.

This CDR3 has 14 residues. Trimming removed 5 bases at V and 6 bases at J, with 14 bases between. Per germline, CDR1 SNHLY and CDR2 FYNNEI. A multiplex PCR was run with 60 Vbeta primers and 13 Jbeta primers. Data came from immunoSEQ multiplex PCR; TCRdb stores just in-frame clones and leaves some out. The data hold about 130,000 clones, with about 61% observed a single time. Material: PBMCs. This clonotype originated in a woman aged 40 to 50 in good health and CMV-seronegative. This rearrangement joins TRBV2 to TRBJ1-5; D is possibly TRBD1 (5 bases). Here the CDR3 DNA reads TGTGCCAGCAGTTCGGACAAAGTTATTCAGCCCCAGCATTTT. Protein product: CASSSDKVIQPQHF.